Presented here are 23 T cell receptor beta chains from one specimen sequenced in a study of T cells in Graves' hyperthyroidism and ophthalmopathy (dated by TCRdb to the late 2010s). The library was obtained by multiplex PCR. TCRdb names Illumina HiSeq 2000 as the instrument used. The TCR beta CDR3 regions were amplified from the RNA transcripts. A first-round RT-PCR of the TCR CDR3 used the HTBI primer set with the Qiagen OneStep RT-PCR kit. In-frame beta chains were kept once TCRdb had trimmed the public reads at Q25 with fastp and called clones with MiXCR. Each CDR3 protein appears once, grouped with its most common genes and DNA. The sample table records around 60,000 distinct CDR3 sequences; 49% of these occur just once. The ten largest clones add up to around 12% of the sample. Sequencing used blood. The receptors here all came from a woman aged 25 to 45 with Graves' ophthalmopathy.

The chain has TRBV19 and TRBJ2-1, with 7 bases fitting TRBD2. The ends lost 7 bases at V and 7 bases at J; junction bases unmatched: 4. This CDR3 has 12 amino acids. Germline CDR1 LNHDA, CDR2 SQIVND (reference sequence). The CDR3 nucleotides read TGTGCCAGTAAACCGGGACTAAATGAGCAGTTCTTC. It is translated as CASKPGLNEQFF.

This clonotype was counted only a few times. This chain joins TRBV9 and TRBJ1-2; D gene ambiguous. The CDR3 consists of 15 residues. Per germline, CDR1 SGDLS and CDR2 YYNGEE. The V and J ends lost 4 bases and 2 bases respectively, with 15 bases between them. CDR3 protein: CASSSGGGLNYGYTF. The CDR3 DNA follows: TGTGCCAGCAGCAGTGGTGGAGGGTTGAACTATGGCTACACCTTC.

This clonotype has a count of ten or more. J is TRBJ2-4 and V is TRBV4-2, with D maybe TRBD2 (6 bases). Germline V gene sequence: CDR1 LGHNA, CDR2 YNFKEQ. V lost 1 base and J 7 bases, leaving 14 bases between the germline ends. This CDR3 contains 15 residues. CDR3 in amino acids: CASSQVTGSENIQYF. The CDR3 coding sequence is TGTGCCAGCAGCCAAGTTACCGGGAGCGAGAACATTCAGTACTTC.

This clonotype was counted ten times or more. This chain uses TRBV2 with TRBJ2-7; TRBD2 aligns across 9 bases. This CDR3 has 15 amino acids. Trimming took 0 bases from V and 3 from J; bases not matched to a gene: 3. Per the germline V gene, CDR1 is SNHLY and CDR2 is FYNNEI. The CDR3 DNA reads as TGTGCCAGCAGTGAAGCTAGCGGGAGTATCTACGAGCAGTACTTC. This gives the protein CASSEASGSIYEQYF.

This clonotype is labeled as medium-sized (0.01 to 0.1%). V is TRBV7-6 and J is TRBJ1-2; 9 bases map to TRBD1. CDR1 SGHVS and CDR2 FNYEAQ come from the germline V gene. Unmatched junction bases numbered 9, after V lost 5 bases and J lost 8 bases. This CDR3 is built from 14 residues. The CDR3 DNA reads TGTGCCAGCAGCCCTCTACAGGGGGCGAACGGCTACACCTTC. Translation gives CASSPLQGANGYTF. Filled out from reference TRBV7-6 and TRBJ1-2, the complete variable domain reads GAGVSQSPRYKVTKRGQDVALRCDPISGHVSLYWYRQALGQGPEFLTYFNYEAQQDKSGLPNDRFSAERPEGSISTLTIQRTEQRDSAMYRCASSPLQGANGYTFGSGTRLTVV.

In this sample, this clonotype turned up many times. The V call is TRBV20-1, the J call TRBJ2-2; D might be TRBD2 (6 bases). Trimming stripped 0 bases from V and 4 bases from J, with 18 bases between. This CDR3 has 17 amino acids. The germline CDR1 and CDR2 sequences are DFQATT and SNEGSKA (reference sequence). CDR3 DNA: TGCAGTGCTAGAGACCCGGCCGGGGGTGTAGGCACCGGGGAGCTGTTTTTT. Translation: CSARDPAGGVGTGELFF.

A remark on this clonotype: The junction does not match germline at one end; this may be a read error. J is TRBJ1-6 and V is TRBV20-1; no definite D call. The germline V gene encodes CDR1 DFQATT and CDR2 SNEGSKA (reference sequence). This CDR3 region has 14 residues. The CDR3 region is CSAGDRRINQPLHF. For the CDR3, the DNA is TGCAGTGCTGGAGACCGCCGGATCAATCAGCCCCTCCACTTT.

The CDR3 sequence: CAFRGDYEQYF. The DNA for the CDR3 is TGTGCTTTTCGGGGGGACTACGAGCAGTACTTC. The chain carries TRBV7-2 and TRBJ2-7; the match to TRBD2 covers 7 bases. The CDR3 has 11 residues. From germline, CDR1 is SGHTA and CDR2 FQGNSA.

This clonotype showed up many times. The rearrangement links TRBV7-2 to TRBJ1-3, with D possibly being TRBD1 (5 bases). This CDR3 region has 15 residues. The V and J ends lost 3 bases and 2 bases respectively, with 11 bases between them. Germline CDR1 and CDR2: SGHTA and FQGNSA. The CDR3 sequence is CASSLGRDPGNTIYF. The CDR3 DNA reads TGTGCCAGCAGCTTGGGCCGGGACCCTGGAAACACCATATATTTT.

The chain employs TRBV10-3 and TRBJ1-6; 9 nucleotides align to TRBD1. The V gene end was trimmed by 6 bases and the J gene end by 7 bases; junction bases not matched to a gene: 7. The CDR3 has 15 amino acids. Germline V gene sequence: CDR1 ENHRY, CDR2 SYGVKD. CDR3 DNA sequence: TGTGCCATCAGGGCCCCCGGGACAGGGAATTCACCCCTCCACTTT. Its protein is CAIRAPGTGNSPLHF.

V usage is TRBV9 and J usage is TRBJ2-1, with 10 bases aligning to TRBD2. V dropped 0 bases and J dropped 12; count of bases not matched to a gene: 15. CDR3 size: 17 residues. Germline assignment: CDR1 SGDLS and CDR2 YYNGEE. CDR3 sequence (DNA): TGTGCCAGCAGCGTAGGTTCTAGCGGGAGTAGCACAGATACGCAGTTCTTC. Translated, it gives CASSVGSSGSSTDTQFF.

The rearrangement uses TRBV7-6 and TRBJ1-2; 9 nucleotides match TRBD1. The CDR3 length is 13 residues. Germline V gene lookup returns CDR1 SGHVS and CDR2 FNYEAQ. V shed 3 bases, J shed 7 bases, and the junction held 3 bases outside the gene matches. This CDR3 reads CASSFDRGGGYTF. CDR3 coding DNA: TGTGCCAGCAGCTTTGACAGGGGGGGTGGCTACACCTTC.

This chain uses TRBV3-1 with TRBJ2-1, with 10 bases that match TRBD1. Per germline, CDR1 LGHDT and CDR2 YNNKEL (reference sequence). The CDR3 runs to 15 residues. Trimming at V came to 6 bases and at J to 9 bases, leaving 11 bases not matched to a gene. The CDR3 DNA follows: TGTGCCAGCAGGCGGACAGGGGGGTCGGTGGGTGAGCAGTTCTTC. This gives the protein CASRRTGGSVGEQFF.

This clonotype was observed a handful of times. The chain uses TRBV10-3 and TRBJ2-1; 8 bases map to TRBD1. Germline trimming cut 3 bases from V and 5 bases from J; bases unmatched to any gene: 15. The CDR3 has 18 amino acids. CDR1 is ENHRY, CDR2 SYGVKD, per germline. The CDR3 bases are TGTGCCATCAGTGATACGATCGCCGGGACAGGTACTAACAATGAGCAGTTCTTC. Its protein product is CAISDTIAGTGTNNEQFF.

This clonotype was counted a few times. The chain uses TRBV30 and TRBJ1-1; D unclear. V was shortened by 2 bases and J by 2 bases, with 9 bases between the two germline ends. This CDR3 spans 13 amino acids. The germline V gene has CDR1 GTSNPN and CDR2 SVGIG (reference sequence). In DNA, the CDR3 is TGTGCCTGGAGTTTCAATGATAACACTGAAGCTTTCTTT. The encoded protein is CAWSFNDNTEAFF.

A remark on this clonotype: A junction end diverges from the germline sequence, so it may reflect a read error. V is TRBV7-8 and J is TRBJ2-5; D is uncertain. The CDR3 extends over 8 amino acids. Germline V gene sequence: CDR1 SGHVS, CDR2 FQNEAQ. The CDR3 DNA reads as TGTGCCAGCAGCTTAGGCCCCTTC. Translation: CASSLGPF.

Notes on this clonotype: One end of the junction fails to match germline, which may point to a read error. The chain joins TRBV14 to TRBJ2-2; TRBD1 agrees at 7 bases. This CDR3 is 13 amino acids long. Germline CDR1 reads SGHDN; CDR2 reads FVKESK. The CDR3 spells CTSSLGGSGELFF. In DNA, the CDR3 is TGTACCAGCAGCCTAGGGGGCTCCGGGGAGCTGTTTTTT.

The CDR3 here is CASSEAGGPDTQYF. The CDR3 region has the DNA TGTGCCAGCAGCGAGGCGGGAGGGCCAGATACGCAGTATTTT. The rearrangement uses TRBV9 and TRBJ2-3, with 9 positions matching TRBD2. CDR1 SGDLS and CDR2 YYNGEE come from the germline V gene. The CDR3 spans 14 residues. V was clipped by 3 bases and J by 4 bases; unmatched bases: 3.

This clonotype was counted many times. The chain has TRBV6-5 and TRBJ2-1; TRBD2 is a possible D gene (6 bases). V shed 5 bases and J shed 8 bases, with 19 bases lying between them. Germline CDR1 MNHEY, CDR2 SVGAGI. This CDR3 is 15 amino acids long. The DNA of the CDR3 is TGTGCCAGCAGTAACCTCAGGGTACTAGCCGATGAGCAGTTCTTC. Translating gives CASSNLRVLADEQFF.

The chain employs TRBV7-3 and TRBJ2-7, with 12 bases fitting TRBD2. V trimming: 6 bases; J trimming: 0 bases; junction bases outside the gene matches: 6. The CDR3 spans 16 residues. Germline-derived CDR1 and CDR2 are SGHTA and FQGTGA. The DNA for the CDR3 is TGTGCCAGCAGGACTGCGACTAGCGGGGGCTCCTACGAGCAGTACTTC. It translates to CASRTATSGGSYEQYF.

About this clonotype itself: The CDR3 does not end in the conserved phenylalanine or tryptophan, so this is likely a read error. No DNA is shown, since the ends of the CDR3 on it are uncertain; the CDR3 is the one TCRdb lists. The chain is built from TRBV19 and TRBJ1-5; no check of the table's D call, TRBD1, against the DNA was made. Including both end residues, the CDR3 is 16 amino acids long. Germline assignment: CDR1 LNHDA and CDR2 SQIVND (reference sequence). This CDR3 is CASRREAAQPNQPLHL.

For the CDR3, the DNA is TGTGCCTGGAGTGTCGGACAGGGCGGGGGCGAGCAGTACTTC. As protein: CAWSVGQGGGEQYF. This rearrangement joins TRBV7-2 to TRBJ2-7; D may be TRBD1 (8 bases). Germline V CDR1 and CDR2: SGHTA, FQGNSA. This CDR3 contains 14 residues. V shed 11 bases and J shed 6 bases, with 23 bases lying between them.

The rearrangement joins TRBV7-2 to TRBJ1-2, with D maybe TRBD1 (6 bases). Germline CDR1 SGHTA, CDR2 FQGNSA. The CDR3 covers 13 residues. V lost 8 bases and J lost 8, with 18 bases in between. CDR3: CASSEGGTMGYTF. The CDR3 DNA sequence: TGTGCCAGCTCAGAAGGGGGGACTATGGGCTACACCTTC.